This TCR beta chain was recovered during a study of T cell responses to AZD1222 COVID-19 vaccine. Study-wide points: Variant regions that are unmutated are reportedly the target of nearly half of spike-specific TCRs. Females made up more of the donors, who were largely white British, and clonal diversity may have come out too low.

For this clone: No antigen is known for it.

TCRdb's table, derived via immunoSEQ multiplex PCR, lists solely in-frame clones and lacks some. The table shows 90,000 to 95,000 clones, with approximately 91% occurring only once. The sample in question was peripheral blood, obtained on day 0 of AZD1222 vaccination. This receptor was identified in an adult in good health.

The CDR3 reads CASSEVGRDSGNTIYF. CDR3 sequence (DNA): TGTGCCAGCAGTGAGGTCGGCCGCGACTCTGGAAACACCATATATTTT. This rearrangement joins TRBV6-1 to TRBJ1-3; D is uncertain. The CDR3 length is 16 residues. The germline V gene encodes CDR1 MNHNS and CDR2 SASEGT. Trimming pared 3 bases from V and 0 bases from J, leaving 12 bases between.